One sample yielded the 26 T cell receptor beta chains listed below, sequenced in a study of shared clonotypes between healthy human individuals. The data were produced by immunoSEQ multiplex PCR, yet TCRdb's version contains in-frame clones alone and is incomplete. The data show over a million clones, approximately 96% seen once. Sequenced input: naive CD4+ T cells sorted from blood. Noted subset: CD45RA+ positively selected. All receptors derive from a man younger than 45 in good health.

The sample holds one count of this clone. The chain couples TRBV5-1 to TRBJ2-3; 12 bases fit TRBD1. Germline V gives CDR1 SGHRS, CDR2 YFSETQ. Trimming removed 7 bases from V and 2 bases from J; junction bases left unmatched: 11. The CDR3 contains 17 residues. CDR3 residues: CASSLLGTGGSTDTQYF. CDR3 DNA sequence: TGCGCCAGCTCCCTTTTAGGGACAGGGGGCTCCACAGATACGCAGTATTTT.

For this clone: Other DNA sequences of this sample code for an identical CDR3. This chain uses TRBV28 with TRBJ1-5, with 7 bases that match TRBD1. This CDR3 is built from 16 residues. CDR1 is MDHEN and CDR2 is SYDVKM in the germline V gene. Trimming at V came to 5 bases and at J to 2 bases, leaving 9 bases not matched to a gene. CDR3 sequence reads: CASSLPGGTGNQPQHF. In DNA, the CDR3 is TGTGCCAGCAGTCTCCCAGGGGGGACTGGCAATCAGCCCCAGCATTTT.

The gene calls are TRBV4-3 and TRBJ2-1; TRBD2 aligns across 7 bases. The junction had 6 bases not matched to a gene; V was cut back by 0 bases and J by 7 bases. Germline CDR1 and CDR2: LGHNA and YSLEER. CDR3 length: 15 residues. The CDR3 spells CASSQEAGLPNEQFF. The CDR3 nucleotides are TGCGCCAGCAGCCAAGAGGCGGGACTACCAAATGAGCAGTTCTTC.

The chain recombines TRBV7-9 with TRBJ2-2, with D perhaps TRBD2 (6 bases). V was trimmed by 5 bases and J by 0 bases, leaving 13 bases between them. There are 16 residues in the CDR3. Germline values: CDR1 SEHNR, CDR2 FQNEAQ (reference sequence). The chain's CDR3 is CASSQASVPNTGELFF. CDR3 nucleotide sequence: TGTGCCAGCAGCCAGGCTAGCGTACCGAACACCGGGGAGCTGTTTTTT.

The gene calls are TRBV7-9 and TRBJ2-5; D is undetermined. The DNA matches TRBJ2-7 better at its end, which makes the J call doubtful. The CDR3 has 14 residues. The germline CDR1 and CDR2 sequences are SEHNR and FQNEAQ (reference sequence). CDR3 sequence reads: CASSLGGPTYEQYF. The CDR3 DNA reads as TGTGCCAGCAGCTTAGGGGGTCCTACCTACGAGCAGTACTTC.

The gene calls are TRBV6-1 and TRBJ2-3; 11 bases fit TRBD2. CDR3 length: 15 amino acids. Germline lookup yields CDR1 MNHNS and CDR2 SASEGT. V dropped 6 bases and J dropped 5; count of bases not matched to a gene: 7. The CDR3, as DNA: TGTGCCAGCAGGACCACTAGCGGGAGTAAAGATACGCAGTATTTT. Its protein is CASRTTSGSKDTQYF.

This clone came up once. Its ends do not fully match the called genes, so a read error is possible. The chain uses TRBV9 and TRBJ2-1, with no clear D. CDR3 length: 13 residues. From germline, CDR1 is SGDLS and CDR2 YYNGEE. The CDR3 DNA reads as TGTGCCAGCAGCCCAGACCCCTACCATGAGCAGTTCTTC. Translated, it gives CASSPDPYHEQFF.

The chain combines TRBV5-8 with TRBJ1-2; D remains ambiguous. V was clipped by 0 bases and J by 8 bases, with 8 bases between them. The CDR3 consists of 12 residues. Germline CDR1 reads SGHTS; CDR2 reads YDEGEE. This chain's CDR3 is CASSLGSRGYTF. As DNA, the CDR3 is TGTGCCAGCAGCTTGGGCAGCAGGGGCTACACCTTC.

The V gene is TRBV28, the J gene TRBJ2-1; a possible D gene is TRBD2 (6 bases). The CDR3 contains 15 residues. Trimming cost V 5 bases and J 2 bases, with 13 bases left between them. The germline gives CDR1 MDHEN, CDR2 SYDVKM. The CDR3 nucleotides read TGTGCCAGCAGTCAAGTCGGAGGGCCCTACAATGAGCAGTTCTTC. Its translation: CASSQVGGPYNEQFF.

The chain is built from TRBV12-1 and TRBJ2-2; the table's D call TRBD2 went unverified against the DNA. TRBV12-1 is deemed a pseudogene. The CDR3 sequence is 13 residues long. The CDR3 loop is CATGGKNTGELFF. In nucleotides, the CDR3 is TGTGCCACTGGAGGGAAGAACACCGGGGAGCTGTTTTTT.

J is TRBJ2-5 and V is TRBV11-3; D perhaps matches TRBD1 (6 bases). Germline V CDR1 and CDR2: SGHNT, YENEEA. The CDR3 runs 15 residues. V gave up 5 bases and J gave up 5 bases, with 18 bases separating them. The CDR3 spells CASSKGTLGTETQYF. The DNA of the CDR3 is TGTGCCAGCAGCAAAGGGACACTCGGGACCGAGACCCAGTACTTC.

This rearrangement joins TRBV13 to TRBJ1-2, with 7 bases that match TRBD1. This CDR3 region has 17 residues. The junction had 12 bases not matched to a gene; V was cut back by 5 bases and J by 0 bases. CDR1 and CDR2 from the germline V gene are PRHDT and FYEKMQ (reference sequence). For the CDR3, the DNA is TGTGCCAGCAGCCGGGTCTGGGACAGTGAGTCTAACTATGGCTACACCTTC. Translation: CASSRVWDSESNYGYTF.

As for this clone: This sample also contains other DNA sequences that code for the same CDR3. The chain has TRBV5-1 and TRBJ2-7; D possibly uses TRBD1 or TRBD2 (5 bases each). In germline, CDR1 is SGHRS, CDR2 YFSETQ. The CDR3 runs 13 residues. V lost 3 bases and J lost 3, with 10 bases in between. The CDR3 protein is CASSWDRGYEQYF. DNA of the CDR3: TGCGCCAGCAGCTGGGACCGTGGCTACGAGCAGTACTTC.

This clone was picked up a small number of times. At one of its ends the junction is not consistent with the germline gene, which may arise from a read error. The rearrangement links TRBV19 to TRBJ2-1; D might be TRBD2 (6 bases). Germline V gene lookup returns CDR1 LNHDA and CDR2 SQIVND (reference sequence). This CDR3 spans 11 amino acids. This CDR3 is CASSIARTKVF. CDR3 DNA sequence: TGTGCCAGTAGTATCGCTCGGACTAAAGTCTTC.

The J gene is TRBJ2-1, the V gene TRBV18, with 9 bases lining up with TRBD2. Germline CDR1 reads KGHSH; CDR2 reads LQKENI. Germline trimming cut 0 bases from V and 7 bases from J; bases unmatched to any gene: 4. The CDR3 length is 15 residues. The CDR3 sequence is CASSPPGLAVNEQFF. The CDR3 DNA sequence: TGTGCCAGCTCACCACCGGGACTAGCAGTAAATGAGCAGTTCTTC.

As DNA, the CDR3 is TGTGCCAGCTCAACCCGGACAGGCAATCAGCCCCAGCATTTT. Its protein product is CASSTRTGNQPQHF. This chain links TRBV18 with TRBJ1-5; a possible D gene is TRBD1 (6 bases). Germline CDR1 is KGHSH and CDR2 is LQKENI. Trimming took off 5 bases at V and 2 bases at J, with 10 bases between the two ends. CDR3 length: 14 amino acids.

The chain couples TRBV18 to TRBJ2-1; D is ambiguous. Germline V lookup: CDR1 KGHSH, CDR2 LQKENI. Trimming removed 3 bases from V and 5 bases from J, with 11 bases in between. The CDR3 contains 14 residues. CDR3 region: CASSPLPRDNEQFF. Here the CDR3 DNA reads TGTGCCAGCTCACCGCTGCCCCGAGACAATGAGCAGTTCTTC.

The gene calls are TRBV5-8 and TRBJ1-3; 9 nucleotides match TRBD1. The CDR3 is 17 amino acids. Germline V lookup: CDR1 SGHTS, CDR2 YDEGEE. Trimming at V came to 4 bases and at J to 2 bases, leaving 10 bases not matched to a gene. The CDR3, as DNA: TGTGCCAGCAGCCTACCGGGACAGGGTCTTCCTGGAAACACCATATATTTT. It codes for CASSLPGQGLPGNTIYF.

The V and J genes are TRBV28 and TRBJ1-5, with a weak D call TRBD1 (6 bases). Germline-derived CDR1 and CDR2 are MDHEN and SYDVKM. The CDR3 is 15 residues long. V was trimmed by 3 bases and J by 6 bases, leaving 15 bases between them. In DNA form, the CDR3 reads TGTGCCAGCAGTTTCAGAGGGGGGCAGGGTCAGCCCCAGCATTTT. It codes for CASSFRGGQGQPQHF.

The chain is built from TRBV7-9 and TRBJ2-4, with TRBD2 matching 8 bases. V shed 3 bases, J shed 0 bases, and the junction held 1 base outside the gene matches. This CDR3 is built from 15 residues. CDR1 SEHNR and CDR2 FQNEAQ come from the germline V gene (reference sequence). CDR3 amino acids: CASSLLAGAKNIQYF. Written as DNA, the CDR3 is TGTGCCAGCAGCTTGCTAGCGGGAGCCAAAAACATTCAGTACTTC.

The V gene is TRBV7-2, the J gene TRBJ2-7; the match to TRBD2 covers 10 bases. The trim removed 1 base at V and 3 bases at J, leaving 6 bases unmatched. Per germline, CDR1 SGHTA and CDR2 FQGNSA. The CDR3 loop spans 16 amino acids. CDR3 region: CASSLEMASGSYEQYF. In DNA form, the CDR3 reads TGTGCCAGCAGCTTAGAAATGGCTAGCGGGAGCTACGAGCAGTACTTC.

This rearrangement joins TRBV21-1 to TRBJ2-5; the table's D call, TRBD2, has no DNA check behind it. Matching the DNA end better, TRBJ2-7 makes the J call doubtful. TRBV21-1 is recorded as a pseudogene. CDR3 length: 9 amino acids. For the CDR3, the DNA is TGTGCCAGCACCTACGAGCAGTACTTC. It yields the protein CASTYEQYF.

The chain couples TRBV15 to TRBJ2-5; 7 bases map to TRBD1. The V and J ends lost 6 bases and 5 bases, in that order; junction bases with no gene match: 9. CDR3 length equals 14 residues. Germline V gene data show CDR1 as LNHNV and CDR2 as YYDKDF (reference sequence). The CDR3: CATRSGTVTETQYF. CDR3 sequence (DNA): TGTGCCACCAGATCAGGGACAGTCACGGAGACCCAGTACTTC. Variable domain in full (rest from reference TRBV15 and TRBJ2-5): DAMVIQNPRYQVTQFGKPVTLSCSQTLNHNVMYWYQQKSSQAPKLLFHYYDKDFNNEADTPDNFQSRRPNTSFCFLDIRSPGLGDTAMYLCATRSGTVTETQYFGPGTRLLVL.

To note about this clone: Other DNA sequences in the same sample also yield this CDR3. The rearrangement joins TRBV6-5 to TRBJ1-2; the D is unclear. CDR3 length: 12 amino acids. Germline CDR1 reads MNHEY; CDR2 reads SVGAGI. Trimming took off 5 bases at V and 1 base at J, with 5 bases between the two ends. This chain's CDR3 is CASSPGNYGYTF. CDR3 nucleotide sequence: TGTGCCAGCAGTCCCGGTAACTATGGCTACACCTTC.

The chain recombines TRBV9 with TRBJ1-2; tentative D call: TRBD1 (5 bases). The germline CDR1 and CDR2 sequences are SGDLS and YYNGEE. V lost 3 bases and J lost 2, with 14 bases in between. The length of the CDR3 is 15 residues. The CDR3: CASSARDVLNYGYTF. CDR3 coding DNA: TGTGCCAGCAGCGCCCGGGACGTCCTGAACTATGGCTACACCTTC.

This sequence joins TRBV29-1 and TRBJ1-3; D call uncertain. The germline gives CDR1 SQVTM, CDR2 ANQGSEA. Trimming pared 8 bases from V and 4 bases from J, leaving 12 bases between. CDR3 length: 12 amino acids. CDR3 nucleotide sequence: TGCAGCTCCAGGTCGGAAGGAAACACCATATATTTT. Translation gives CSSRSEGNTIYF.